This T cell receptor (beta chain) was sequenced for a study of liver allograft versus peripheral blood T cells. For the study at large: Intrahepatic T cell receptor repertoires from transplanted livers were compared against repertoires in recipients' peripheral blood. Study outcomes and limitations: Intragraft liver T cell receptor repertoires reportedly differed from peripheral blood repertoires.

TCRdb used MiXCR to reprocess the reads, holding one entry per CDR3 protein. Among about 13,000 distinct CDR3 sequences listed, approximately 19% were seen once. The CDR3 sequence is 15 residues long. The germline V gene encodes CDR1 KGHDR and CDR2 SFDVKD. V trimming: 4 bases; J trimming: 2 bases; junction bases outside the gene matches: 6. In its sample, this clonotype is medium-sized. The antigen is not known. The TCR comes from a human patient who had a liver transplant. Some T cells may be transferred from the graft donor. V usage is TRBV24-1 and J usage is TRBJ1-2; 7 nucleotides align to TRBD1. CDR3 in amino acids: CATSEDREINYGYTF. The CDR3 DNA reads as TGTGCCACCAGTGAAGACAGGGAAATAAACTATGGCTACACCTTC.